The rows below give T cell receptor beta chains drawn from one sample of a study of spatial heterogeneity in lung cancer. One entry per CDR3 protein results from TCRdb running MiXCR on the 5' RACE reads. The profile covers tens of thousands of distinct CDR3 sequences, with 15% to 25% appearing a single time and roughly 6.2% taken by the ten largest. Sequenced material: PBMCs, taken at surgery. Receptors were obtained from a male donor with early-stage non-small cell lung cancer. Each CDR3 is given with its conserved first and last residue.

V: TRBV28
J: TRBJ2-3
CDR3: CASRPGTSQDTQYF

V: TRBV5-1
J: TRBJ1-1
CDR3: CASRTGGLSRNTEAFF

V: TRBV12-3/TRBV12-4
J: TRBJ2-5
CDR3: CASSSLASETQYF

V: TRBV20-1
J: TRBJ2-1
CDR3: CSAKRAGASYNEQFF

V: TRBV23-1
J: TRBJ1-5
CDR3: CASSQMDRVAQPQHF

V: TRBV11-1
J: TRBJ2-7
CDR3: CASSPGGFSYEQYF

V: TRBV20-1
J: TRBJ2-7
CDR3: CSASQGGTSYEQYF

V: TRBV3-1
J: TRBJ2-1
CDR3: CASRAAGGNEQFF

V: TRBV7-6
J: TRBJ1-2
CDR3: CASSPTLRRGGYTF

V: TRBV7-8
J: TRBJ1-5
CDR3: CASSLALERFNSNQPQHF

V: TRBV9
J: TRBJ2-1
CDR3: CASSVFQDVWNEQFF

V: TRBV10-3
J: TRBJ2-3
CDR3: CAIRVTARQGDTQYF

V: TRBV7-9
J: TRBJ2-7
CDR3: CASSEGGSYEQYF

V: TRBV5-1
J: TRBJ2-6
CDR3: CASSITGSGANVLTF

V: TRBV4-2
J: TRBJ2-7
CDR3: CASSHDPADRYEQYF

V: TRBV18
J: TRBJ1-1
CDR3: CASSPPGDPEAFF

V: TRBV6-5
J: TRBJ1-4
CDR3: CASSYDATNEKLFF

V: TRBV5-1
J: TRBJ2-7
CDR3: CASSPRLAGGGEQYF

V: TRBV28
J: TRBJ2-7
CDR3: CASSPRGTGAYEQYF

V: TRBV9
J: TRBJ2-3
CDR3: CASSVSAGGMGTDTQYF

V: TRBV12-3/TRBV12-4
J: TRBJ2-1
CDR3: CATGTGWDEQFF

V: TRBV6-2/TRBV6-3
J: TRBJ2-2
CDR3: CASNGLANTGELFF

V: TRBV20-1
J: TRBJ2-1
CDR3: CSARTTASSYNEQFF

V: TRBV28
J: TRBJ1-1
CDR3: CASSLRFKAGQAFF

V: TRBV27
J: TRBJ1-1
CDR3: CASSLSGGEAFF

V: TRBV9
J: TRBJ2-7
CDR3: CASSVDPGQGAFEQYF

V: TRBV5-6
J: TRBJ2-5
CDR3: CASSLGQGARETQYF